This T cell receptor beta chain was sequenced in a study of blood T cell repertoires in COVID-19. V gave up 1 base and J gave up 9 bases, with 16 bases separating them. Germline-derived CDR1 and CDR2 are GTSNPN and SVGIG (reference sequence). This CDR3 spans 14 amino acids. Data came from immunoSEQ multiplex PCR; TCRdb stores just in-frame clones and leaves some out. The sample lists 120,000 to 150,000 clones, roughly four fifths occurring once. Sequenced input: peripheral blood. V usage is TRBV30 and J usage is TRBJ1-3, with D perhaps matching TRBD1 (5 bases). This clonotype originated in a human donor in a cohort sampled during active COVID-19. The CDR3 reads CAWSATGLFVTIYF. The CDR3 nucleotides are TGTGCCTGGAGTGCTACAGGACTATTCGTCACCATATATTTT. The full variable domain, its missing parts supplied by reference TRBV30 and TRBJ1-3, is SQTIHQWPATLVQPVGSPLSLECTVEGTSNPNLYWYRQAAGRGLQLLFYSVGIGQISSEVPQNLSASRPQDRQFILSSKKLLLSDSGFYLCAWSATGLFVTIYFGEGSWLTVV.